The rows below give T cell receptor beta chains drawn from one sample of a study of T cells after yellow fever vaccination. TCRdb itself ran the 5' RACE reads through MiXCR, one entry per CDR3 protein. Among more than 300,000 distinct CDR3 sequences listed, 3.5% to 4.5% were seen once. The material was PBMCs, obtained 15 days after the yellow fever booster vaccination. These receptors were taken from a man younger than 35 who received the YFV17D yellow fever vaccine. The CDR3 runs from the conserved cysteine through the conserved F or W. The D gene is left open where the match is weak. Some rows have no size entry. The others give once, few or many, or a class for an expanded clone.

>TRBJ2-5|-|-|TRBV7-9
CASSLDQGPETQYF
TGTGCCAGCAGCTTAGATCAGGGTCCGGAGACCCAGTACTTC
>TRBJ2-3|-|-|TRBV24-1
CATSDSHERRTDTQYF
TGTGCCACCAGTGATTCCCACGAGCGGCGCACAGATACGCAGTATTTT
>TRBJ2-7|-|-|TRBV18
CASSPPLGRIEQYF
TGTGCCAGCTCACCACCGTTGGGCAGAATCGAGCAGTACTTC
>TRBJ2-3|-|many|TRBV5-1
CASSAGTSTDTQYF
TGCGCCAGCAGCGCGGGCACTAGCACAGATACGCAGTATTTT
>TRBJ2-3|TRBD2|many|TRBV4-3
CASSQASAGDPGDTQYF
TGCGCCAGCAGCCAAGCATCAGCGGGGGATCCGGGAGATACGCAGTATTTT
>TRBJ2-7|TRBD1|-|TRBV24-1
CATIGQGREQYF
TGTGCCACCATCGGACAGGGTCGCGAGCAGTACTTC
>TRBJ1-3|-|few|TRBV21-1
CASSERTGGWNTIYF
TGTGCCAGCAGCGAAAGAACAGGGGGCTGGAACACCATATATTTT
>TRBJ2-1|-|-|TRBV7-6
CASSMGVGEQFF
TGTGCCAGCAGCATGGGGGTCGGTGAGCAGTTCTTC
>TRBJ2-3|TRBD2|many|TRBV4-3
CASSQGTSVVTDTQYF
TGCGCCAGCAGCCAAGGGACTAGCGTTGTTACAGATACGCAGTATTTT
>TRBJ2-5|TRBD2|-|TRBV5-1
CASSGGLAGGQETQYF
TGCGCCAGCAGCGGCGGACTAGCGGGGGGGCAAGAGACCCAGTACTTC
>TRBJ2-1|TRBD1|-|TRBV6-2/TRBV6-3
CASSYSPGQGYNEQFF
TGTGCCAGCAGTTACTCACCGGGACAGGGTTACAATGAGCAGTTCTTC
>TRBJ1-1|TRBD1|many|TRBV9
CASSSRTGNTEAFF
TGTGCCAGCAGCTCACGGACAGGGAACACTGAAGCTTTCTTT
>TRBJ2-1|TRBD2|-|TRBV5-1
CASSLQGGSGGFYNEQFF
TGCGCCAGCAGCTTACAGGGTGGTAGCGGGGGGTTCTACAATGAGCAGTTCTTC
>TRBJ2-1|TRBD2|-|TRBV9
CASSVAGTGGLNNEQFF
TGTGCCAGCAGCGTAGCTGGCACGGGGGGGTTAAACAATGAGCAGTTCTTC
>TRBJ2-3|TRBD2|many|TRBV5-1
CASSFTTSGPLLTDTQYF
TGCGCCAGCAGCTTTACGACTAGCGGGCCACTTCTCACAGATACGCAGTATTTT
>TRBJ2-2|-|many|TRBV5-1
CASRPPALESAGELFF
TGCGCCAGCAGGCCCCCAGCCCTGGAATCGGCCGGGGAGCTGTTTTTT
>TRBJ2-5|TRBD1|many|TRBV12-3/TRBV12-4
CASSLDRGRETQYF
TGTGCCAGCAGTTTAGACAGGGGTCGGGAGACCCAGTACTTC
>TRBJ1-2|-|many|TRBV9
CASSSYSGAGGYTF
TGTGCCAGCAGCTCCTATAGTGGGGCGGGGGGCTACACCTTC
>TRBJ1-4|TRBD1|few|TRBV29-1
CSAGQGRNEKLFF
TGCAGCGCCGGACAGGGGAGAAATGAAAAACTGTTTTTT
>TRBJ2-7|TRBD1|many|TRBV15
CATSRGSGTGAYEQYF
TGTGCCACCAGCAGAGGGTCCGGGACAGGGGCCTACGAGCAGTACTTC
>TRBJ1-4|-|-|TRBV5-6
CASSFGTFATNEKLFF
TGTGCCAGCAGCTTCGGGACATTTGCAACTAATGAAAAACTGTTTTTT
>TRBJ1-1|-|many|TRBV30
CAWSVGGLNTEAFF
TGTGCCTGGAGTGTCGGTGGGCTGAACACTGAAGCTTTCTTT
>TRBJ2-2|TRBD1|few|TRBV12-3/TRBV12-4
CASTFRQGVAGELFF
TGTGCCAGCACCTTCCGACAGGGTGTTGCCGGGGAGCTGTTTTTT
>TRBJ2-7|-|many|TRBV4-1
CASSQRDTGHEQYF
TGCGCCAGCAGCCAACGGGATACAGGGCACGAGCAGTACTTC